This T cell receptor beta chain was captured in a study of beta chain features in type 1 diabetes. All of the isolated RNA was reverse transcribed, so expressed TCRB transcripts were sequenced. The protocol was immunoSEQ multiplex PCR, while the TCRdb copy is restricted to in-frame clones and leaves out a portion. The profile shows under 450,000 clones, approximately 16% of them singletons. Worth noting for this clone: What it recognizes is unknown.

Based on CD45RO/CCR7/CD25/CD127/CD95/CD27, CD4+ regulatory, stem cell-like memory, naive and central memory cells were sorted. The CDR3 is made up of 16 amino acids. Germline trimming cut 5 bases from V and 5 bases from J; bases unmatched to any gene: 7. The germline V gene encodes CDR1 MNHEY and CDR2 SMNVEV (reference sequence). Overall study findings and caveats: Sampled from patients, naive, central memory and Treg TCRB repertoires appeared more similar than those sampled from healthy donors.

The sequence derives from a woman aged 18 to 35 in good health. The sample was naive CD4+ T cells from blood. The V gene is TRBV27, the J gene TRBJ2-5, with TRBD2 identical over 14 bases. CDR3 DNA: TGTGCCAGCAGTGGAAGGGGACTAGCGGGAGTTGAGACCCAGTACTTC. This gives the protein CASSGRGLAGVETQYF.